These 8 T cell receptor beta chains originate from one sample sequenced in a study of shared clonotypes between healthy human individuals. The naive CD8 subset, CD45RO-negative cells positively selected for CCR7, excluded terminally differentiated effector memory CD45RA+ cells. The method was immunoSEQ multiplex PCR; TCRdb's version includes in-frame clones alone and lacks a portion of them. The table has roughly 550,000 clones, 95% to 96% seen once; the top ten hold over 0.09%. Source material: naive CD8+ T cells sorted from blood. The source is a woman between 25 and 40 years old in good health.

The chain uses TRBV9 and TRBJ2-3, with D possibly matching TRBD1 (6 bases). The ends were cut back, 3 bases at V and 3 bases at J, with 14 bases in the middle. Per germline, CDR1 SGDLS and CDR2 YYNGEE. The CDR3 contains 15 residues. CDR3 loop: CASSGTGLGTDTQYF. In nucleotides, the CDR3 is TGTGCCAGCAGCGGAACAGGGTTAGGAACAGATACGCAGTATTTT. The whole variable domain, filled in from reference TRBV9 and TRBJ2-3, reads DSGVTQTPKHLITATGQRVTLRCSPRSGDLSVYWYQQSLDQGLQFLIQYYNGEERAKGNILERFSAQQFPDLHSELNLSSLELGDSALYFCASSGTGLGTDTQYFGPGTRLTVL.

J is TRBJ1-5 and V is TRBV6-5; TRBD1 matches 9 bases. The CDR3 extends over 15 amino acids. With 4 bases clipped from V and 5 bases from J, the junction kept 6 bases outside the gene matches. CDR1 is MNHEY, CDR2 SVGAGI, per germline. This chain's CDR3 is CASSSTGTGYQPQHF. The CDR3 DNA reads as TGTGCCAGCAGTTCTACGGGGACAGGGTATCAGCCCCAGCATTTT.

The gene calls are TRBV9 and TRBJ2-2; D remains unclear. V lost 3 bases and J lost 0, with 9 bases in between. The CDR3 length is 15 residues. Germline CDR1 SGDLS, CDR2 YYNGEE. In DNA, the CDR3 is TGTGCCAGCAGCGGGCCAGACGCGAACACCGGGGAGCTGTTTTTT. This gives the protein CASSGPDANTGELFF. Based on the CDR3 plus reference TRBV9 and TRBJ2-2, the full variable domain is DSGVTQTPKHLITATGQRVTLRCSPRSGDLSVYWYQQSLDQGLQFLIQYYNGEERAKGNILERFSAQQFPDLHSELNLSSLELGDSALYFCASSGPDANTGELFFGEGSRLTVL.

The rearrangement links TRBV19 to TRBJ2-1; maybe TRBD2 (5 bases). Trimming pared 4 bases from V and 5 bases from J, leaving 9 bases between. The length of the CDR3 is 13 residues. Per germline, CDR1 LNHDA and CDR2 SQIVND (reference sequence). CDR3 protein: CASSRPGNNEQFF. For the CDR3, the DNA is TGTGCCAGTAGTAGGCCGGGGAACAATGAGCAGTTCTTC.

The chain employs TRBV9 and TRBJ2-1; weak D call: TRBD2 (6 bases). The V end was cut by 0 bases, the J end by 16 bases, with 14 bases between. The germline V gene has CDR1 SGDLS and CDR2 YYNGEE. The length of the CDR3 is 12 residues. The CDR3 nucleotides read TGTGCCAGCAGCGTAGACGGGACGGGGGAATTCTTC. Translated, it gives CASSVDGTGEFF.

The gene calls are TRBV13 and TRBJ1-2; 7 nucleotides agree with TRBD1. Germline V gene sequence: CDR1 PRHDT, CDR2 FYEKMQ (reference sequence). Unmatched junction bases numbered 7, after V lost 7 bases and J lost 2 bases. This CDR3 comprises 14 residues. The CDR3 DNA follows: TGTGCCAGCACGTACAGGGGCCTGAACTATGGCTACACCTTC. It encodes CASTYRGLNYGYTF.

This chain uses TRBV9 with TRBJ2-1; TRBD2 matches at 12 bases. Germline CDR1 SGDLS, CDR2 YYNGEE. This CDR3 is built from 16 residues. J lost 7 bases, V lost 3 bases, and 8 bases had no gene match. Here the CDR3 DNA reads TGTGCCAGCAGCGCCCGGACTAGCGGGATCCTGAATGAGCAGTTCTTC. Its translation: CASSARTSGILNEQFF.

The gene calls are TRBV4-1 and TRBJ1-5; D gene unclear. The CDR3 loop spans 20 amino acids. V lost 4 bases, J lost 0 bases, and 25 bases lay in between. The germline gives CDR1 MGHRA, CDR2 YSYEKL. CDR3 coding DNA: TGCGCCAGCAGCCGGTATCAGTCCCCAACGAAGGTCCTTAGCAATCAGCCCCAGCATTTT. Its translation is CASSRYQSPTKVLSNQPQHF.